The 23 T cell receptor beta chains reported below all come from one sample, sequenced in a study of T cells in localized non-small cell lung cancer. TCRdb keeps only in-frame clones here, not all; method: immunoSEQ multiplex PCR. The data contain about 25,000 clones, roughly 92% of them singletons. The sequenced sample was peripheral blood, obtained before any cancer treatment. These receptors all stem from a woman between 35 and 75 years old with stage I lung adenocarcinoma.

This chain joins TRBV27 and TRBJ1-3; 11 positions agree with TRBD1. J lost 2 bases, V lost 5 bases, and 5 bases had no gene match. The germline V gene has CDR1 MNHEY and CDR2 SMNVEV (reference sequence). The CDR3 runs 16 residues. CDR3 protein: CASSRGQGAPGNTIYF. In DNA, the CDR3 is TGTGCCAGCAGTCGCGGACAGGGGGCACCTGGAAACACCATATATTTT.

The J gene is TRBJ2-5, the V gene TRBV4-1; perhaps TRBD2 as D (5 bases). There are 16 residues in the CDR3. CDR1 MGHRA and CDR2 YSYEKL come from the germline V gene. Deletions cut 4 bases from V and 5 bases from J, with 20 bases between. Here the CDR3 DNA reads TGCGCCAGCAGCCGATCGGGTAGCGCCCGGGTCGAGACCCAGTACTTC. It codes for CASSRSGSARVETQYF.

The V gene is TRBV5-1, the J gene TRBJ2-7, with D unresolved. Germline-derived CDR1 and CDR2 are SGHRS and YFSETQ. Between the trimmed V and J ends, which lost 2 bases and 0 bases, there was a span of 6 bases. There are 13 residues in the CDR3. The CDR3 is CASSFPGSYEQYF. The DNA of the CDR3 is TGCGCCAGCAGCTTCCCAGGCTCCTACGAGCAGTACTTC.

The chain carries TRBV28 and TRBJ2-4; the D is unclear. Trimming took 6 bases from V and 0 from J, leaving 21 bases between them. Germline assignment: CDR1 MDHEN and CDR2 SYDVKM. This CDR3 has 18 amino acids. The CDR3 here is CASSHHIGRKLAKNIQYF. The CDR3 DNA sequence: TGTGCCAGCAGCCACCACATCGGACGGAAACTAGCCAAAAACATTCAGTACTTC.

This chain joins TRBV6-1 and TRBJ1-2; possibly TRBD1 for D (6 bases). Germline assignment: CDR1 MNHNS and CDR2 SASEGT. This CDR3 spans 13 amino acids. Trimming pared 5 bases from V and 2 bases from J, leaving 9 bases between. The CDR3, as DNA: TGTGCCAGCAGTACCGGGACAAACTATGGCTACACCTTC. This encodes CASSTGTNYGYTF.

The genes are TRBV28 and TRBJ1-5; TRBD1 agrees at 10 bases. V trimming: 6 bases; J trimming: 9 bases; junction bases outside the gene matches: 8. The CDR3 runs 14 residues. Germline V gene data show CDR1 as MDHEN and CDR2 as SYDVKM. CDR3 sequence reads: CASRSGQGERPQHF. CDR3 DNA sequence: TGTGCCAGCAGGTCCGGACAGGGGGAAAGGCCCCAGCATTTT.

The V call is TRBV6-1, the J call TRBJ2-3, with D maybe TRBD2 (6 bases). CDR3 length equals 15 residues. The V and J ends lost 5 bases and 1 base respectively, with 13 bases between them. Germline lookup yields CDR1 MNHNS and CDR2 SASEGT. In DNA form, the CDR3 reads TGTGCCAGCAGTAGACCCGGGACTCGCACAGATACGCAGTATTTT. This sequence encodes CASSRPGTRTDTQYF.

This sequence joins TRBV28 and TRBJ1-5; D is ambiguous. The germline V gene encodes CDR1 MDHEN and CDR2 SYDVKM. V was pared by 1 base and J by 6 bases, with 13 bases between. CDR3 length equals 15 residues. The CDR3 bases are TGTGCCAGCAGTTTATTTACGGGAAAGGGTCAGCCCCAGCATTTT. This codes for CASSLFTGKGQPQHF.

V and J are TRBV27 and TRBJ2-1, with D hard to call. This CDR3 spans 13 amino acids. CDR1 MNHEY and CDR2 SMNVEV come from the germline V gene (reference sequence). The V end was cut by 6 bases, the J end by 11 bases, with 17 bases between. CDR3 bases: TGTGCCAGCAGCCTAACACATAACAACCAGCAGTTCTTC. Residues: CASSLTHNNQQFF.

The chain carries TRBV27 and TRBJ2-3, with D uncertain. The CDR3 runs 12 residues. Germline V gene data show CDR1 as MNHEY and CDR2 as SMNVEV (reference sequence). V was clipped by 5 bases and J by 2 bases, with 5 bases between them. CDR3: CASSTFTDTQYF. The CDR3 DNA is TGTGCCAGCAGTACTTTCACAGATACGCAGTATTTT.

The rearrangement links TRBV10-2 to TRBJ2-7; 12 bases line up with TRBD2. The CDR3 sequence is 13 residues long. Germline V gene lookup returns CDR1 WSHSY and CDR2 SAAADI. With V trimmed by 8 bases and J by 2 bases, 1 base remained unmatched. The CDR3 coding sequence is TGCGCCAGCCGACTAGCGGGAGCCTACGAGCAGTACTTC. Encoded protein: CASRLAGAYEQYF.

CDR3 amino acids: CASSPGNSNQPQHF. CDR3 DNA sequence: TGTGCCAGCTCACCGGGGAATAGCAATCAGCCCCAGCATTTT. The chain links TRBV18 to TRBJ1-5, with D hard to call. From germline, CDR1 is KGHSH and CDR2 LQKENI. V lost 3 bases, J lost 0 bases, and 6 bases lay in between. CDR3 length: 14 amino acids.

V is TRBV29-1 and J is TRBJ2-3; possible D gene TRBD2, 6 bases. Germline lookup yields CDR1 SQVTM and CDR2 ANQGSEA. Trimming removed 2 bases from V and 2 bases from J, with 20 bases in between. The CDR3 runs to 17 residues. CDR3 nucleotide sequence: TGCAGCGTTGAAAGGATGGAGATAGCGGCAGCCACAGATACGCAGTATTTT. Translated: CSVERMEIAAATDTQYF.

The CDR3: CSARRSQPQHF. As DNA, the CDR3 is TGCAGTGCCCGACGGAGTCAGCCCCAGCATTTT. The chain has TRBV20-1 and TRBJ1-5, with D unclear. Germline CDR1 is DFQATT and CDR2 is SNEGSKA (reference sequence). There are 11 residues in the CDR3. The germline V and J ends were trimmed by 6 bases and 6 bases, with 9 bases remaining between them.

The chain couples TRBV5-1 to TRBJ2-2; 7 nucleotides agree with TRBD2. The CDR3 totals 15 residues. Germline CDR1 is SGHRS and CDR2 is YFSETQ. The V segment lost 1 base and the J segment 5 bases; nucleotides outside the gene matches: 5. The CDR3 loop reads CASSLKVGGTGELFF. The CDR3 nucleotides are TGCGCCAGCAGCTTGAAGGTGGGAGGGACCGGGGAGCTGTTTTTT.

The J gene is TRBJ2-1, the V gene TRBV7-6, with D hard to call. The V gene's germline CDR1 is SGHVS and CDR2 FNYEAQ. The V gene lost 3 bases and the J gene lost 0 bases, with 3 bases spanning the gap. The CDR3 is 13 amino acids. The CDR3 DNA reads as TGTGCCAGCAGCTTGGGCTCCTACAATGAGCAGTTCTTC. Translated, it gives CASSLGSYNEQFF.

V usage is TRBV5-1 and J usage is TRBJ2-7; 10 bases align to TRBD1. The CDR3 contains 16 residues. Germline lookup yields CDR1 SGHRS and CDR2 YFSETQ. Germline trimming cut 4 bases from V and 4 bases from J; bases unmatched to any gene: 11. The CDR3 loop reads CASSPIRRQGAYEQYF. The CDR3 bases are TGCGCCAGCAGCCCAATTCGGAGACAGGGGGCGTACGAGCAGTACTTC.

The chain employs TRBV29-1 and TRBJ1-3; no clear D. The V gene lost 4 bases and the J gene lost 1 base, with 5 bases spanning the gap. The CDR3 runs to 12 residues. Germline assignment: CDR1 SQVTM and CDR2 ANQGSEA. CDR3 region: CSVGASGNTIYF. The CDR3 coding sequence is TGCAGCGTTGGGGCTTCTGGAAACACCATATATTTT.

The J gene is TRBJ2-7, the V gene TRBV10-2, with D possibly TRBD2 on 7 matching bases. The CDR3 has 12 residues. CDR1 and CDR2 from the germline V gene are WSHSY and SAAADI. With 8 bases removed from V and 1 base from J, the gap between germline ends came to 9 bases. In DNA, the CDR3 is TGCGCCAGCCGGGGGGCATCCTACGAGCAGTACTTC. Translation: CASRGASYEQYF.

The genes are TRBV6-1 and TRBJ2-5; TRBD1 or TRBD2 may be the D gene (5 bases each). Germline V lookup: CDR1 MNHNS, CDR2 SASEGT. The CDR3 loop spans 14 amino acids. V lost 9 bases, J lost 1 base, and 15 bases lay in between. As DNA, the CDR3 is TGTGCCAGTTTCGAACGTGGGGGCCAAGAGACCCAGTACTTC. Protein: CASFERGGQETQYF.

The chain couples TRBV7-2 to TRBJ2-3; D is ambiguous. The CDR3 extends over 13 amino acids. The V and J ends lost 5 bases and 1 base respectively, with 7 bases between them. The germline CDR1 and CDR2 sequences are SGHTA and FQGNSA. The CDR3 DNA reads as TGTGCCAGCAGCCTAGGTGGCACAGATACGCAGTATTTT. It specifies CASSLGGTDTQYF.

This clone was recorded only once. The chain recombines TRBV15 with TRBJ1-5; D might be TRBD1 (5 bases). Germline loops: CDR1 LNHNV, CDR2 YYDKDF (reference sequence). V was trimmed by 3 bases and J by 3 bases, leaving 12 bases between them. The CDR3 has 15 residues. The CDR3 nucleotides are TGTGCCACCAGCAGGACAAGCAGGGTCAATCAGCCCCAGCATTTT. This sequence encodes CATSRTSRVNQPQHF.

This chain links TRBV9 with TRBJ1-1, with D perhaps matching TRBD1 (5 bases). This CDR3 has 14 residues. Germline V gives CDR1 SGDLS, CDR2 YYNGEE. Trimming pared 1 base from V and 0 bases from J, leaving 7 bases between. This CDR3 is CASSVTGMNTEAFF. The CDR3 DNA reads TGTGCCAGCAGCGTAACAGGAATGAACACTGAAGCTTTCTTT. Full variable domain (outside the CDR3, taken from reference TRBV9 and TRBJ1-1): DSGVTQTPKHLITATGQRVTLRCSPRSGDLSVYWYQQSLDQGLQFLIQYYNGEERAKGNILERFSAQQFPDLHSELNLSSLELGDSALYFCASSVTGMNTEAFFGQGTRLTVV.